This record covers a single T cell receptor beta chain. It lacks a known antigen. Base-call qualities are not available, and no considerably larger clone is one nucleotide away. The donors were healthy, HIV-negative adults who had no recently reported acute infections or vaccinations. Every donor was a Caucasian adult residing in Nashville, Tennessee, USA. CD4+ T cells were enriched by magnetic negative selection, after which naive cells were positively selected on CD45RA and the negative fraction was taken as the memory subset. Blood was collected by leukapheresis, and PBMCs were isolated by Ficoll-Histopaque density gradient centrifugation and then cryopreserved in liquid nitrogen vapor phase. Analytical flow cytometry was used to check the purity and quantity of every magnetically sorted T cell population. Genomic DNA was isolated from every sorted fraction and measured by UV absorbance on a Nanodrop 2000c.

Using the deep immunoSEQ assay, multiplex PCR amplified TCR CDR3 regions from genomic DNA. Extracted genomic DNA from each cell subset was distributed evenly across all wells of several immunoSEQ 96-well plates, and each plate was treated as a replicate. For sorted subsets, each replicate PCR was loaded with approximately 0.2 ug genomic DNA, equivalent to roughly 30,000 T cell genomes. The purified libraries were quantified using a Qubit 3.0 fluorometer, sized with a Bioanalyzer 2100, and then quantified again using the KAPA Library Quantification kit. A separate single-read 150-cycle Illumina NextSeq 550 flow cell was used to sequence each immunoSEQ 96-well plate. On the study's bioinformatics: The immunoSEQ output contained only junctional sequences without quality scores, so filtering could not match that applied to full-length reads. To assign V/J genes and CDR3, sequences were annotated using PyIR, a Python wrapper for IgBLAST v1.9, with IMGT germline references. Reads with weak V/J assignments (E-value above 1e-6), missing CDR3, stop codons, out-of-frame junctions, or ambiguous translated residues were removed. V3J clonotypes were defined by identical inferred V gene, J gene, and CDR3 amino acid sequence. Percentage overlap between repertoires was computed as shared unique clonotypes divided by the size of the smaller repertoire. Repertoire richness was assessed with RTK rarefaction, the Chao1 estimator, and Recon v2.1 estimates of unobserved clonotypes. Generation probabilities were computed with OLGA for all TCRbeta clonotypes obtained by the gDNA method from four donors. This is the immuneACCESS table as TCRdb keeps it, with only in-frame sequences that have V and J called. A part of the clones is gone; compared with another copy, unresolved V genes explain less than half, and the rest is unexplained. That table furnishes V, J and clone size, whereas the DNA furnished D and trimming. In this sample the table shows 2,500,000 or so clones, more than 90% of which occur a single time. Over 0.12% of the sample belongs to the ten largest clones.

This record belongs to a study of shared clonotypes between healthy human individuals (dated by TCRdb to between 2020 and 2021). Broadly, across the study: The cohort comprised two women and a few men aged 18 to 49 years. Blood TCR repertoires of roughly five healthy adults were deeply sequenced to estimate repertoire size and the extent of clonotype sharing between individuals. Per donor, leukapheresis produced somewhere between about 0.94 and 9 billion PBMCs. Per donor, three plates each were used for CD4 naive and CD4 memory, two for CD8 naive, and one for CD8 memory. To increase sequencing depth and limit assay-specific biases, different laboratories used diverse techniques to prepare libraries and sequence TCR repertoires. The full study reports these points: Incomplete sequencing was indicated by rarefaction of sorted-subset datasets, despite the large sequencing depth. Sampling was restricted to blood, and TCR repertoires in tissues likely differ from the TCR repertoires found in blood. Based on pairwise subsampling, the degree of clonotype sharing among donors was expected to be affected by sequencing depth. Because the study included only a small number of donors, the genetic and exposure-history diversity represented was limited. Clonotypes shared by all four sorted-subset donors showed higher generation probabilities than non-shared clonotypes. Naive subsets generally had larger estimated clonotype richness than memory subsets. When a few donors were compared, the shared fraction of clonotypes was around 5% for naive CD4, roughly 3.4% for naive CD8, 2.3% for memory CD4, and approximately 0.4% for memory CD8.

From the cysteine through the phenylalanine, the CDR3 covers 14 amino acids. CDR3 DNA is the only sequence kept; it has 42 bases, read in frame from the first base. The junction shows trimming of 4 bases on V and 1 base on J, plus 10 bases between the germline ends. From the germline V gene, CDR1 is MNHNS and CDR2 is SASEGT. The receptor was derived from a young man in good health. Source material: naive CD4+ T cells sorted from blood. What this sample's cell subset or site label stands for: CD45RA+ positively selected. The V and J genes are TRBV6-1 and TRBJ1-1, with no D gene named confidently. The sequenced DNA: TGTGCCAGCAGTGTCGGCAGCCCGAACACTGAAGCTTTCTTT. It translates to CASSVGSPNTEAFF.